This record covers a single TCR beta chain. PCR primers comprised 60 Vbeta and 13 Jbeta primers. Assay used: immunoSEQ multiplex PCR; TCRdb lists only in-frame clones, some missing. The sample includes over 150,000 clones, 80% to 85% of them seen just once. The data are from a study of cytomegalovirus exposure and HLA in healthy donors. Study as a whole: There were 90 million to 140 million unique TCR beta sequences, drawn from about 179 million T cells, in an earlier analysis.

Trimming shortened V by 3 bases and J by 7 bases, and 10 bases separated the two germline ends. Germline assignment: CDR1 SEHNR and CDR2 FQNEAQ (reference sequence). The CDR3 spans 13 residues. Specimen: PBMCs. The chain couples TRBV7-9 to TRBJ1-5; tentative D call: TRBD1 (6 bases). This TCR came from a man aged 45 to 65 in good health and CMV-seronegative. In DNA, the CDR3 is TGTGCCAGCAGCTTCACAGGGTACCAGCCCCAGCATTTT. It encodes CASSFTGYQPQHF.